These 29 T cell receptor beta chains were sequenced from one sample in a study of control samples from healthy donors and cancer patients. Profiling relied on immunoSEQ multiplex PCR, and the TCRdb table lists in-frame clones only, not all of them. The data contain some 150,000 clones, 91% of them singletons. Sequencing input: blood. These receptors all come from a man between 18 and 29 years old in good health.

The chain links TRBV10-3 to TRBJ2-6; D unresolved. Trimming stripped 2 bases from V and 2 bases from J, with 13 bases between. In germline, CDR1 is ENHRY, CDR2 SYGVKD. This CDR3 has 17 amino acids. The CDR3 coding sequence is TGTGCCATCAGTGAGGGTATGTGGCCAGCTGGGGCCAACGTCCTGACTTTC. Protein sequence: CAISEGMWPAGANVLTF.

This sequence joins TRBV25-1 and TRBJ2-1; 7 nucleotides agree with TRBD1. V was pared by 4 bases and J by 1 base, with 10 bases of the junction left unmatched. Germline-derived CDR1 and CDR2 are MGHDK and SYGVNS. The CDR3 runs to 17 residues. The CDR3 region is CASSGTPGQPSYNEQFF. The CDR3 DNA follows: TGTGCCAGCAGTGGGACCCCGGGACAGCCTTCCTACAATGAGCAGTTCTTC. The full variable domain, rest sourced from reference TRBV25-1 and TRBJ2-1, is EADIYQTPRYLVIGTGKKITLECSQTMGHDKMYWYQQDPGMELHLIHYSYGVNSTEKGDLSSESTVSRIRTEHFPLTLESARPSHTSQYLCASSGTPGQPSYNEQFFGPGTRLTVL.

The rearrangement links TRBV6-6 to TRBJ2-5; D is perhaps TRBD2 (6 bases). The CDR3 consists of 14 residues. With 2 bases removed from V and 5 bases from J, the gap between germline ends came to 12 bases. CDR1 and CDR2 from the germline V gene are MNHNY and SVGAGI (reference sequence). Written as DNA, the CDR3 is TGTGCCAGCAGTTACGGTCGCGGGATGGAGACCCAGTACTTC. Translating gives CASSYGRGMETQYF.

This clone was counted a single time. The chain couples TRBV7-9 to TRBJ1-5; TRBD1 agrees at 7 bases. Germline assignment: CDR1 SEHNR and CDR2 FQNEAQ (reference sequence). After removal of 2 bases from V and 8 bases from J, the junction contained 6 bases not matched to a gene. This CDR3 is built from 14 residues. CDR3 loop: CASSLPGQAEPQHF. As DNA, the CDR3 is TGTGCCAGCAGCTTACCAGGACAGGCGGAGCCCCAGCATTTT.

V usage is TRBV7-3 and J usage is TRBJ1-2; D call uncertain. V dropped 0 bases and J dropped 2 bases, with 19 bases sitting between them. Germline V CDR1 and CDR2: SGHTA, FQGTGA. The CDR3 contains 18 residues. The CDR3 is CASSLTAGCREFNYGYTF. CDR3 bases: TGTGCCAGCAGCTTAACGGCGGGCTGTAGGGAGTTCAACTATGGCTACACCTTC.

This chain joins TRBV6-5 and TRBJ1-2; the D gene is possibly TRBD1 (6 bases). Germline V gene data show CDR1 as MNHEY and CDR2 as SVGAGI. The CDR3 is made up of 12 amino acids. The V and J ends lost 6 bases and 4 bases respectively, with 9 bases between them. CDR3: CASSPTGYGYTF. Written as DNA, the CDR3 is TGTGCCAGCAGCCCGACAGGCTATGGCTACACCTTC.

This chain links TRBV2 with TRBJ1-2; D gene uncertain. The length of the CDR3 is 15 residues. The V end was cut by 6 bases, the J end by 1 base, with 15 bases between. Germline CDR1 SNHLY, CDR2 FYNNEI. This chain's CDR3 is CASRLDDPLNYGYTF. DNA for the CDR3: TGTGCCAGCAGACTAGACGACCCTCTTAACTATGGCTACACCTTC.

This sequence joins TRBV7-3 and TRBJ2-1; 9 bases are a match to TRBD2. V lost 4 bases, J lost 7 bases, and 14 bases stayed unmatched. The CDR3 runs to 17 residues. Germline V gene data show CDR1 as SGHTA and CDR2 as FQGTGA. The chain's CDR3 is CASSSPGGSGGGNEQFF. The CDR3 DNA reads as TGTGCCAGCAGCTCCCCCGGGGGTAGCGGGGGAGGTAATGAGCAGTTCTTC.

V gene TRBV7-2 combines with J gene TRBJ2-2; D not resolved. The germline V gene encodes CDR1 SGHTA and CDR2 FQGNSA. Deletions cut 8 bases from V and 4 bases from J, with 11 bases between. This CDR3 has 13 residues. The CDR3 reads CASGLLATGELFF. The CDR3 DNA sequence: TGTGCCAGCGGCCTATTAGCCACCGGGGAGCTGTTTTTT.

The V call is TRBV4-1, the J call TRBJ2-2, with D possibly TRBD2 on 6 matching bases. Germline V lookup: CDR1 MGHRA, CDR2 YSYEKL. The CDR3 is 17 amino acids. V was shortened by 1 base and J by 0 bases, with 12 bases between the two germline ends. CDR3: CASSQVGGSANTGELFF. For the CDR3, the DNA is TGCGCCAGCAGCCAAGTGGGAGGCAGCGCGAACACCGGGGAGCTGTTTTTT.

The chain is built from TRBV5-1 and TRBJ2-1; 11 bases match TRBD1. Germline values: CDR1 SGHRS, CDR2 YFSETQ. This CDR3 has 16 residues. J was trimmed by 0 bases and V by 4 bases; bases with no gene match: 3. Here the CDR3 reads CASSIGQGASYNEQFF. The CDR3 nucleotides read TGCGCCAGCAGCATAGGACAGGGGGCCTCCTACAATGAGCAGTTCTTC. The full variable domain, its missing parts supplied by reference TRBV5-1 and TRBJ2-1, is KAGVTQTPRYLIKTRGQQVTLSCSPISGHRSVSWYQQTPGQGLQFLFEYFSETQRNKGNFPGRFSGRQFSNSRSEMNVSTLELGDSALYLCASSIGQGASYNEQFFGPGTRLTVL.

The chain recombines TRBV6-1 with TRBJ1-2; maybe TRBD1 (6 bases). CDR3 size: 15 residues. V lost 3 bases and J lost 0, with 11 bases in between. Looked up from germline, CDR1 is MNHNS and CDR2 is SASEGT. The CDR3 is CASSETGGPNYGYTF. In DNA form, the CDR3 reads TGTGCCAGCAGTGAGACAGGTGGGCCTAACTATGGCTACACCTTC.

This sequence joins TRBV5-5 and TRBJ2-1; D unresolved. The CDR3 is made up of 15 amino acids. V was trimmed by 1 base and J by 8 bases, leaving 16 bases between them. Germline CDR1 SGHKS, CDR2 YYEKEE (reference sequence). CDR3 loop: CASSLLQIRNDEQFF. The CDR3 DNA reads TGTGCCAGCAGCTTGCTCCAAATCCGGAACGATGAGCAGTTCTTC.

J is TRBJ2-1 and V is TRBV10-1, with 8 bases that match TRBD1. Germline CDR1 reads WNHNN; CDR2 reads SYGVQD (reference sequence). The CDR3 sequence is 15 residues long. Germline trimming cut 2 bases from V and 10 bases from J; bases unmatched to any gene: 10. CDR3 sequence: CASSEGPGGVCEQFF. CDR3 DNA: TGCGCCAGCAGTGAGGGTCCAGGGGGCGTCTGCGAGCAGTTCTTC.

The rearrangement links TRBV19 to TRBJ2-5, with 9 bases lining up with TRBD2. Germline-derived CDR1 and CDR2 are LNHDA and SQIVND (reference sequence). V dropped 1 base and J dropped 2; count of bases not matched to a gene: 8. This CDR3 comprises 17 residues. As DNA, the CDR3 is TGTGCCAGTAGTATAGGTTTGACTAGCGGTATACAAGAGACCCAGTACTTC. This gives the protein CASSIGLTSGIQETQYF.

V and J are TRBV9 and TRBJ1-1; D is possibly TRBD1 (5 bases). CDR3 length equals 13 residues. The germline V and J ends were trimmed by 0 bases and 10 bases, with 13 bases remaining between them. Germline V CDR1 and CDR2: SGDLS, YYNGEE. This chain's CDR3 is CASSVDGQGTAFF. The CDR3 DNA sequence: TGTGCCAGCAGCGTAGACGGGCAGGGTACAGCTTTCTTT.

The chain joins TRBV21-1 to TRBJ1-4. TRBV21-1 is a pseudogene locus. The CDR3 consists of 15 residues. CDR3 region: CASSPTGEWVEKLFF. CDR3 bases: TGTGCCAGCAGCCCAACCGGGGAATGGGTTGAAAAACTGTTTTTT.

V usage is TRBV7-2 and J usage is TRBJ2-1; 11 bases match TRBD2. J was trimmed by 2 bases and V by 3 bases; bases with no gene match: 0. Germline CDR1 SGHTA, CDR2 FQGNSA. The CDR3 spans 15 residues. The CDR3 here is CASSFSGGAYNEQFF. Written as DNA, the CDR3 is TGTGCCAGCAGCTTTAGCGGGGGGGCCTACAATGAGCAGTTCTTC.

This clone was seen once. DNA of the CDR3: TGTGCCAGCAGTTTTTCCAGCAACACAGATACGCAGTATTTT. This codes for CASSFSSNTDTQYF. J is TRBJ2-3 and V is TRBV28, with no clear D. Trimming removed 3 bases at V and 2 bases at J, with 9 bases between. This CDR3 contains 14 residues. From germline, CDR1 is MDHEN and CDR2 SYDVKM.

V and J are TRBV5-1 and TRBJ1-1, with 7 bases matching TRBD1. Losses at the gene ends were 2 bases for V and 2 bases for J; bases not matched to a gene: 6. CDR1 is SGHRS, CDR2 YFSETQ, per germline. The CDR3 length is 15 residues. CDR3 in amino acids: CASSFRQGGNTEAFF. The CDR3, as DNA: TGCGCCAGCAGCTTTCGACAGGGAGGAAACACTGAAGCTTTCTTT.

The J gene is TRBJ2-1, the V gene TRBV19; TRBD2 is a possible D gene (6 bases). V was cut by 4 bases and J by 2 bases, with 12 bases left in between. CDR1 and CDR2 (germline): LNHDA, SQIVND (reference sequence). The CDR3 extends over 15 amino acids. CDR3 amino acids: CASSRRGDPYNEQFF. Here the CDR3 DNA reads TGTGCCAGTAGTAGACGCGGGGACCCCTACAATGAGCAGTTCTTC.

The chain links TRBV7-2 to TRBJ1-2; the D is unclear. Germline CDR1 SGHTA, CDR2 FQGNSA. The CDR3 is 14 residues long. Trimming stripped 1 base from V and 4 bases from J, with 10 bases between. The CDR3 is CASSLGSGVYGYTF. CDR3 sequence (DNA): TGTGCCAGCAGCTTAGGGTCAGGCGTCTATGGCTACACCTTC.

The chain employs TRBV5-1 and TRBJ2-1; 7 positions agree with TRBD2. The germline CDR1 and CDR2 sequences are SGHRS and YFSETQ. The CDR3 is 14 residues long. Unmatched junction bases numbered 2, after V lost 2 bases and J lost 3 bases. CDR3 protein: CASSFAGDYNEQFF. The CDR3, as DNA: TGCGCCAGCAGCTTTGCGGGGGACTACAATGAGCAGTTCTTC.

V usage is TRBV19 and J usage is TRBJ2-5; weak D call: TRBD2 (7 bases). The germline gives CDR1 LNHDA, CDR2 SQIVND (reference sequence). Between the trimmed V and J ends, which lost 3 bases and 7 bases, there was a span of 18 bases. The CDR3 runs to 15 residues. Written as DNA, the CDR3 is TGTGCCAGTAGTATGGGGGGGGCGCGAGGCGGGACCCAGTACTTC. Its translation: CASSMGGARGGTQYF.

The rearrangement joins TRBV24-1 to TRBJ1-5, with D tentatively TRBD1 (5 bases). Trimming cost V 7 bases and J 0 bases, with 12 bases left between them. Germline V gene data show CDR1 as KGHDR and CDR2 as SFDVKD. This CDR3 comprises 15 residues. The CDR3 DNA sequence: TGTGCCACCAGAGACAGAAAACATAGCAATCAGCCCCAGCATTTT. As protein: CATRDRKHSNQPQHF.

The J gene is TRBJ1-2, the V gene TRBV3-1 (or the pseudogene TRBV3-2); D possibly corresponds to TRBD1 (5 bases). CDR1 is LGHDT and CDR2 is YNNKEL in the germline V gene (reference sequence). V dropped 0 bases and J dropped 4 bases, with 12 bases sitting between them. CDR3 size: 15 residues. The CDR3 is CASSQESLTGYGYTF. The DNA of the CDR3 is TGTGCCAGCAGCCAAGAGAGCCTAACAGGCTATGGCTACACCTTC.

This sequence joins TRBV7-9 and TRBJ2-7, with TRBD1 identical over 8 bases. CDR1 and CDR2 (germline): SEHNR, FQNEAQ (reference sequence). Germline trimming cut 5 bases from V and 5 bases from J; bases unmatched to any gene: 8. This CDR3 has 14 amino acids. CDR3 nucleotide sequence: TGTGCCAGCAGCACCACGACAGGGGACCACGAGCAGTACTTC. This codes for CASSTTTGDHEQYF.

This rearrangement joins TRBV10-3 to TRBJ2-3, with TRBD2 identical over 13 bases. Trimming took 4 bases from V and 2 from J; bases not matched to a gene: 12. The V gene's germline CDR1 is ENHRY and CDR2 SYGVKD. The CDR3 sequence is 19 residues long. In nucleotides, the CDR3 is TGTGCCATCAGTGCGACTAGCGGGGGGATCCCCTCTAACACAGATACGCAGTATTTT. Translating it yields CAISATSGGIPSNTDTQYF.

The V gene is TRBV7-2, the J gene TRBJ2-4, with D perhaps TRBD2 (7 bases). V was pared by 7 bases and J by 9 bases, with 16 bases between. Germline V gives CDR1 SGHTA, CDR2 FQGNSA. The CDR3 spans 13 residues. CDR3 nucleotide sequence: TGTGCCAGCACAATTAACAGGGAGGGCATTCAGTACTTC. Translated, it gives CASTINREGIQYF.